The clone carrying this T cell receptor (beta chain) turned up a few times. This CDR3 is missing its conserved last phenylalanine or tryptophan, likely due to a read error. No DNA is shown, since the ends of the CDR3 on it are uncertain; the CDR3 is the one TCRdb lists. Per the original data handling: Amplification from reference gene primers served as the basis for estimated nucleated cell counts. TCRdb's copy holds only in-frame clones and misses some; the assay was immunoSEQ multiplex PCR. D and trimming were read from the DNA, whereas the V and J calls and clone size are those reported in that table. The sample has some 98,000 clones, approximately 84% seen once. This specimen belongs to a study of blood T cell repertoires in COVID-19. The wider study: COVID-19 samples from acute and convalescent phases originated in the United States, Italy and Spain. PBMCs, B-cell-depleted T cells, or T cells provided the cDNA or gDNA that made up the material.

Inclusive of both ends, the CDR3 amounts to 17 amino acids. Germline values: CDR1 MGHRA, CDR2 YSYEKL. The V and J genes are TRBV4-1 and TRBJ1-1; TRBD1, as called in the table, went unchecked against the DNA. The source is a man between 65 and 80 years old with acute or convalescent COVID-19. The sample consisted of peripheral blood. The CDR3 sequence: CASSQPPPPGQGVCWFE.